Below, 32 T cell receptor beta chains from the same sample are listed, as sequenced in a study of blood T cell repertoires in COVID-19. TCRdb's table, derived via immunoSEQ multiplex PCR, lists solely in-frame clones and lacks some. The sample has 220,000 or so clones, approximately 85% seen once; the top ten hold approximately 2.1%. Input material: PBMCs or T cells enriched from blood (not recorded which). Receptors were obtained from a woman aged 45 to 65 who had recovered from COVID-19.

CDR3 in DNA: TGTGCCATCAGCCCATCTAGCGGGGCCTACGAGCAGTACTTC. Encoded protein: CAISPSSGAYEQYF. The chain links TRBV10-3 to TRBJ2-7; 9 bases are shared with TRBD2. The CDR3 totals 14 residues. V shed 6 bases and J 2 bases; nucleotides not matched to a gene: 5. The germline V gene encodes CDR1 ENHRY and CDR2 SYGVKD.

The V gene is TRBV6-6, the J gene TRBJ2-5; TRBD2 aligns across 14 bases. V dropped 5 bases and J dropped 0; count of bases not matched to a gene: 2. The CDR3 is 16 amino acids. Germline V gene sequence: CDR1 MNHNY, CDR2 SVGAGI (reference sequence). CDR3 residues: CASSRLAGGYQETQYF. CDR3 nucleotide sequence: TGTGCCAGCAGTCGACTAGCGGGGGGGTACCAAGAGACCCAGTACTTC.

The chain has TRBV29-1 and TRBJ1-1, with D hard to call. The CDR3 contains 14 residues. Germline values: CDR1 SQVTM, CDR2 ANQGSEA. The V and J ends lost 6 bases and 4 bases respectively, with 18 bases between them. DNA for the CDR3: TGCAGCGTCCGATCCCGGGGAGGGTTCACTGAAGCTTTCTTT. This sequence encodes CSVRSRGGFTEAFF.

The chain's CDR3 is CSASVPLAVQETQYF. The CDR3 coding sequence is TGCAGTGCTAGTGTACCCCTAGCGGTCCAAGAGACCCAGTACTTC. This chain uses TRBV20-1 with TRBJ2-5, with 7 bases lining up with TRBD2. The V and J ends lost 3 bases and 1 base, in that order; junction bases with no gene match: 8. The CDR3 totals 15 residues. Germline CDR1 is DFQATT and CDR2 is SNEGSKA (reference sequence).

CDR3 sequence: CASSLALGNTIYF. The CDR3 DNA is TGTGCCAGCAGCTTAGCACTCGGAAACACCATATATTTT. The chain employs TRBV7-9 and TRBJ1-3; D unresolved. Trimming removed 0 bases from V and 4 bases from J, with 4 bases in between. CDR3 length equals 13 residues. The germline CDR1 and CDR2 sequences are SEHNR and FQNEAQ (reference sequence).

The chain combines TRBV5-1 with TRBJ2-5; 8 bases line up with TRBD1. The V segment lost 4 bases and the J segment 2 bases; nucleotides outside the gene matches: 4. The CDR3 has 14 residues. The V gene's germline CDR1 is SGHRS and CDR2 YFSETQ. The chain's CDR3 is CASSPGTGQETQYF. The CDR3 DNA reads TGCGCCAGCAGCCCCGGGACAGGACAAGAGACCCAGTACTTC.

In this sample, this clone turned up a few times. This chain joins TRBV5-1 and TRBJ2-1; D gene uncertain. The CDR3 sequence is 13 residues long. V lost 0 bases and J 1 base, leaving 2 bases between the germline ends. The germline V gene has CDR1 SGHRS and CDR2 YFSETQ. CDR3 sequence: CASSLASYNEQFF. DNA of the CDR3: TGCGCCAGCAGCTTGGCGTCCTACAATGAGCAGTTCTTC.

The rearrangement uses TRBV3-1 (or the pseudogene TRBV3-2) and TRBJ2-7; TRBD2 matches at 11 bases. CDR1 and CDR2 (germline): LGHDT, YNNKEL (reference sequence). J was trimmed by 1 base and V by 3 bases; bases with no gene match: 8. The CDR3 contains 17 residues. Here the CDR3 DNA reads TGTGCCAGCAGCCAGTGTAGCGGGGGGGTTTGTTCCTACGAGCAGTACTTC. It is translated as CASSQCSGGVCSYEQYF.

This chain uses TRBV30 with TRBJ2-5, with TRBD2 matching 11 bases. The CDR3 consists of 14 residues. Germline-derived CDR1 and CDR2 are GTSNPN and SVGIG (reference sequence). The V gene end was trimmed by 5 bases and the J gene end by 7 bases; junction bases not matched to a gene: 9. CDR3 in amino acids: CAWGTSGGRGTQYF. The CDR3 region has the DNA TGTGCCTGGGGTACTAGCGGGGGACGAGGGACCCAGTACTTC.

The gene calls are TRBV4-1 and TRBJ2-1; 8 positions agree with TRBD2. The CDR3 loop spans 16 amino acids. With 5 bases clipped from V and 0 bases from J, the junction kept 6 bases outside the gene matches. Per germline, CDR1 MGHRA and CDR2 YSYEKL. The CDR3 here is CASSDLAGSSYNEQFF. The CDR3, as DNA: TGCGCCAGCAGCGATTTAGCGGGGAGCTCCTACAATGAGCAGTTCTTC.

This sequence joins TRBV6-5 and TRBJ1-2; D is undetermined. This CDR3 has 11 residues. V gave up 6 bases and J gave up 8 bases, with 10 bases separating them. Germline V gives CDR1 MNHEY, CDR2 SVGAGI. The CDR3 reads CASRQRFGYTF. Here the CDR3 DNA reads TGTGCCAGCAGGCAGCGCTTCGGCTACACCTTC.

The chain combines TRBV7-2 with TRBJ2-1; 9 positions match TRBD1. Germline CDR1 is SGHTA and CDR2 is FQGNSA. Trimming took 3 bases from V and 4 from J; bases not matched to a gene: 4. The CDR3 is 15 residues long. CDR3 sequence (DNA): TGTGCCAGCAGCTTTGGCGGACAGGGGTACAATGAGCAGTTCTTC. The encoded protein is CASSFGGQGYNEQFF.

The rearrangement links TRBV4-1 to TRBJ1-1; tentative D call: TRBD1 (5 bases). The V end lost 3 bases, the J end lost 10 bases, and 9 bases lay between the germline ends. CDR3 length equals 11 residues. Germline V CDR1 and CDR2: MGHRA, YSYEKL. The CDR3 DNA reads TGCGCCAGCAGCCAGGCGGGGCGAGCTTTCTTT. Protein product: CASSQAGRAFF.

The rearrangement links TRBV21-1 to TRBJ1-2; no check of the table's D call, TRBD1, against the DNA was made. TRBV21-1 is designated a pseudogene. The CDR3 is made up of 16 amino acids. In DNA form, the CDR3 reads TGTGCCAGCAGCAAAAAAGGACAGGGTCTATTCTATGGCTACACCTTC. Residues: CASSKKGQGLFYGYTF.

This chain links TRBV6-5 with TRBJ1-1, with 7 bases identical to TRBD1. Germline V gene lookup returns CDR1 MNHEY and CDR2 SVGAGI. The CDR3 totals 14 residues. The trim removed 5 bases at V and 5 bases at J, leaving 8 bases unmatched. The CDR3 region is CASSKMTGPTEAFF. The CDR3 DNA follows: TGTGCCAGCAGTAAAATGACAGGGCCAACTGAAGCTTTCTTT.

The CDR3 loop reads CASSPTGGDETQYF. The CDR3 region has the DNA TGTGCCAGCAGCCCTACAGGGGGCGACGAGACCCAGTACTTC. The rearrangement uses TRBV7-3 and TRBJ2-5; TRBD1 agrees at 9 bases. Losses at the gene ends were 5 bases for V and 5 bases for J; bases not matched to a gene: 6. The CDR3 spans 14 residues. From germline, CDR1 is SGHTA and CDR2 FQGTGA.

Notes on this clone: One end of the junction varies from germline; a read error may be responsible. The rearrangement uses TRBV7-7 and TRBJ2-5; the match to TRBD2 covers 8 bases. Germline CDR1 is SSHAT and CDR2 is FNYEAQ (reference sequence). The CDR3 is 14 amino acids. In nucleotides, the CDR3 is TGTGCTAGCAGCTCAGGACTAGCACCGGAGACCCAGTACTTC. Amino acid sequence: CASSSGLAPETQYF.

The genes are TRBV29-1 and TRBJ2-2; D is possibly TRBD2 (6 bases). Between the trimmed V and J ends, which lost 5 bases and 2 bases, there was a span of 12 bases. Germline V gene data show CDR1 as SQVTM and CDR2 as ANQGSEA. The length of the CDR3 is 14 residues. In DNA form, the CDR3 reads TGCAGCGTTACCTCGGGACTCAACACCGGGGAGCTGTTTTTT. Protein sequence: CSVTSGLNTGELFF.

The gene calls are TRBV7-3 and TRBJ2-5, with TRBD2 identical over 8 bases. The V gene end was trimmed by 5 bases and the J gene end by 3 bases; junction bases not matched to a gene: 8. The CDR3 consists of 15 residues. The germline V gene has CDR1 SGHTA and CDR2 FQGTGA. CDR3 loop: CASSQYGGAEETQYF. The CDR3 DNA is TGTGCCAGCAGCCAATACGGGGGGGCGGAAGAGACCCAGTACTTC.

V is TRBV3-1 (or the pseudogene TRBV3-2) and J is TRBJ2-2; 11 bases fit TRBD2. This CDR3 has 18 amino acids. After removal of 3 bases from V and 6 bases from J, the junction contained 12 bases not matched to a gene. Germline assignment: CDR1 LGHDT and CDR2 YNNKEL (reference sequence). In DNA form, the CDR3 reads TGTGCCAGCAGCCACATCTTAACTAGCGGGAGTACGGCCGGGGAGCTGTTTTTT. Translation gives CASSHILTSGSTAGELFF.

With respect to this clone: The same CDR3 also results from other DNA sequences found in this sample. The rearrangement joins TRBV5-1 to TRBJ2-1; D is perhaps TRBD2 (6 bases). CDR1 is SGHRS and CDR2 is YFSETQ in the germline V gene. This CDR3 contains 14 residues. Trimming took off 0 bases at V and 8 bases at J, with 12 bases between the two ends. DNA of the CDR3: TGCGCCAGCAGCTTGGGGGGAGGAGGGGATGAGCAGTTCTTC. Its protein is CASSLGGGGDEQFF. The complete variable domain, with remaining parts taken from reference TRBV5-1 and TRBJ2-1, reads KAGVTQTPRYLIKTRGQQVTLSCSPISGHRSVSWYQQTPGQGLQFLFEYFSETQRNKGNFPGRFSGRQFSNSRSEMNVSTLELGDSALYLCASSLGGGGDEQFFGPGTRLTVL.

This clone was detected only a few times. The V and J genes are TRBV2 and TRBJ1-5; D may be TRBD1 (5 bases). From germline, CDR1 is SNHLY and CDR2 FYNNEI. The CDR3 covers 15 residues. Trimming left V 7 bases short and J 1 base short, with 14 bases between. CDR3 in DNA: TGTGCCAGCAAACTGGACGGGGGGAGCAATCAGCCCCAGCATTTT. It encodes CASKLDGGSNQPQHF.

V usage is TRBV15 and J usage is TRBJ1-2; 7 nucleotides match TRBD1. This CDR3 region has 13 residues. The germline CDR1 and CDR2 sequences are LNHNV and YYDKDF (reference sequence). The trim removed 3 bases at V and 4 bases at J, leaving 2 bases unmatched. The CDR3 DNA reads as TGTGCCACCAGCAGGGACAGGAGCTATGGCTACACCTTC. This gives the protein CATSRDRSYGYTF.

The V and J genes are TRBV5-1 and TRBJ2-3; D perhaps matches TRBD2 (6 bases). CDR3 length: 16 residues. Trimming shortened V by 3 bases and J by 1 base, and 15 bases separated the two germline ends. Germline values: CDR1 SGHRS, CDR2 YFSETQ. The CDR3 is CASSYRGDEGTDTQYF. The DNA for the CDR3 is TGCGCCAGCAGCTATCGCGGGGACGAGGGCACAGATACGCAGTATTTT.

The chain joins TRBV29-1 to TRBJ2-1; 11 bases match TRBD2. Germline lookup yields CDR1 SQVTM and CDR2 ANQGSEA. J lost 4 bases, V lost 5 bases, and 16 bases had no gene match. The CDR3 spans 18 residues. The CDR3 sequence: CSVSQLIPGLADYNEQFF. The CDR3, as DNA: TGCAGCGTTTCCCAGCTTATACCGGGACTAGCGGATTACAATGAGCAGTTCTTC.

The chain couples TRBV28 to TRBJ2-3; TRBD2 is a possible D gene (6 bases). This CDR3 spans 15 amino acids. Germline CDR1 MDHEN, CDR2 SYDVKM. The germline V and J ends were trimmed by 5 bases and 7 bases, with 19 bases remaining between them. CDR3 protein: CASSVTGIGRHTQYF. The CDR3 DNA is TGTGCCAGCAGTGTCACAGGTATCGGGAGACATACGCAGTATTTT.

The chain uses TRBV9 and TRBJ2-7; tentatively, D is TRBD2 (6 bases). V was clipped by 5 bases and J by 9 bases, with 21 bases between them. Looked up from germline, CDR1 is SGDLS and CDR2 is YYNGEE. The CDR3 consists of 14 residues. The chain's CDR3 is CASRESGTRRGQYF. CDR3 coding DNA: TGTGCCAGCAGGGAGTCCGGGACTCGGAGGGGGCAGTACTTC. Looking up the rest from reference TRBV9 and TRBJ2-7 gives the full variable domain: DSGVTQTPKHLITATGQRVTLRCSPRSGDLSVYWYQQSLDQGLQFLIQYYNGEERAKGNILERFSAQQFPDLHSELNLSSLELGDSALYFCASRESGTRRGQYFGPGTRLTVT.

The CDR3 sequence: CASSPQGLLNNEQFF. Here the CDR3 DNA reads TGTGCCAGCAGCCCACAGGGTCTACTTAACAATGAGCAGTTCTTC. The chain couples TRBV5-4 to TRBJ2-1, with D maybe TRBD1 (6 bases). CDR1 and CDR2 from the germline V gene are SGHNT and YYREEE (reference sequence). The CDR3 extends over 15 amino acids. V was pared by 4 bases and J by 5 bases, with 16 bases between.

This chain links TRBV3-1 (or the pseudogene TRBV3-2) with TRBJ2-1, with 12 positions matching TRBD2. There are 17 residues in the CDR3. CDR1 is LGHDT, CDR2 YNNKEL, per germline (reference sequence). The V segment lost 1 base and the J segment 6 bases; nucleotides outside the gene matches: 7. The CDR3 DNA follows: TGTGCCAGCAGCCAAGGTCTAGCGGGGGGGCCGGTCAATGAGCAGTTCTTC. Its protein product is CASSQGLAGGPVNEQFF.

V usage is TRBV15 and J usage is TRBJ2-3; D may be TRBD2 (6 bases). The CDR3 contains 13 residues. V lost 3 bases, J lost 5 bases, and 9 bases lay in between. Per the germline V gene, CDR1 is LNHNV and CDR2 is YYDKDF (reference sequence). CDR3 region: CATSSGGEDTQYF. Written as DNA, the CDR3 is TGTGCCACCAGCAGCGGGGGTGAAGATACGCAGTATTTT.

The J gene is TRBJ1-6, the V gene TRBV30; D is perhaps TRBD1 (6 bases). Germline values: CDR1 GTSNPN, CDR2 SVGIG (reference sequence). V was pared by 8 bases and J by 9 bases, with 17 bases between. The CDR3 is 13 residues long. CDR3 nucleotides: TGTGCCAGCTGCAACAGGGTTGGTTCACCCCTCCACTTT. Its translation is CASCNRVGSPLHF.

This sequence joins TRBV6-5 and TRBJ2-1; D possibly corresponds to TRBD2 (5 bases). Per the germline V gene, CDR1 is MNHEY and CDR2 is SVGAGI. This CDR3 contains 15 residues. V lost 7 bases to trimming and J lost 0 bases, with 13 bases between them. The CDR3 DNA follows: TGTGCCAGCACCCGGACGGGAAGCTCCTACAATGAGCAGTTCTTC. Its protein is CASTRTGSSYNEQFF.